This T cell receptor beta chain was recovered during a study of human T cells and chemical hapten exposure. Losses at the gene ends were 4 bases for V and 6 bases for J; bases not matched to a gene: 9. The CDR3 extends over 14 amino acids. Germline lookup yields CDR1 MNHEY and CDR2 SVGEGT. Stated time point: patch test 2, 6 weeks after DPC sensitization. Treatment noted: therapeutic diphenylcyclopropenone sensitization with weekly scalp DPC. Points from the study as a whole: Given that the donors had alopecia, their immune response may differ from that seen in healthy people.

The sample holds a few counts of this clonotype. Its antigen remains unidentified. One entry per CDR3 protein results from TCRdb running MiXCR on the RACE reads. The sample has approximately 120,000 distinct CDR3 sequences; about a tenth are singletons. The clonotype comes from a woman aged 40 to 50 with alopecia areata. Some clones in this sample may be carry-over from other donors' samples. The specimen comprised whole blood, sampled in connection with sensitization to the hapten diphenylcyclopropenone (DPC). V gene TRBV6-2 or TRBV6-3 combines with J gene TRBJ2-7; TRBD2 matches at 7 bases. In DNA form, the CDR3 reads TGTGCCAGCAGTTCTACGGGAGGACCCGGCGAGCAGTACTTC. Its translation is CASSSTGGPGEQYF.